The rows below give T cell receptor beta chains drawn from one sample of a study of post-analysis software for immune sequencing data. TCRdb reprocessed the PCR reads via MiXCR and lists one record per CDR3 protein. The sample lists about 680,000 distinct CDR3 sequences, around 64% seen once, with approximately 11% in the top ten. Sequencing was performed on blood. The origin of the receptors is a girl aged 2-10 years with multiple sclerosis. Each CDR3 is given with its conserved first and last residue. The D gene is left open where the match is weak. Size values are once, few and many counts, or a class for expanded clones, and some rows have none.

TRBV5-1	TRBJ1-2	NA	NA	CASSSGGFEGSGYTF	TGCGCCAGCAGCTCGGGCGGGTTCGAGGGTTCTGGCTACACCTTC
TRBV6-2/TRBV6-3	TRBJ2-7	NA	NA	CASTENGLIPEWEQYF	TGTGCCAGCACCGAAAATGGACTTATACCCGAGTGGGAGCAGTACTTC
TRBV7-9	TRBJ1-2	NA	NA	CASSRGADGYTF	TGTGCCAGCAGTCGAGGGGCAGATGGCTACACCTTC
TRBV7-2	TRBJ2-5	once	TRBD2	CASSPFSGRVETQYF	TGTGCCAGCAGCCCATTTTCGGGGAGGGTTGAGACCCAGTACTTC
TRBV12-3/TRBV12-4	TRBJ2-1	few	TRBD2	CASSLAGGPNSEQFF	TGTGCCAGCAGCTTAGCGGGGGGGCCGAATAGTGAGCAGTTCTTC
TRBV12-3/TRBV12-4	TRBJ1-2	NA	NA	CASSLGTSGYTF	TGTGCCAGCAGTTTGGGAACAAGTGGCTACACCTTC
TRBV20-1	TRBJ2-3	few	TRBD2	CSVSGIAGEPDTQYF	TGCAGTGTATCGGGGATAGCGGGAGAACCAGATACGCAGTATTTT
TRBV7-3	TRBJ2-1	once	TRBD2	CASSLEASGSSHNEQFF	TGTGCCAGCAGCTTAGAGGCTAGCGGGAGCTCCCACAATGAGCAGTTCTTC
TRBV29-1	TRBJ2-5	few	NA	CSVRRLLQETQYF	TGCAGCGTCAGACGGCTACTACAAGAGACCCAGTACTTC
TRBV10-3	TRBJ2-7	NA	TRBD2	CAGLRGGNEQYF	TGTGCCGGGCTCCGGGGGGGAAACGAGCAGTACTTC
TRBV20-1	TRBJ2-5	few	TRBD2	CSALGGPRETQYF	TGCAGTGCTCTGGGAGGGCCCCGCGAGACCCAGTACTTC
TRBV30	TRBJ2-1	few	NA	CAWSVQSGEQFF	TGTGCCTGGAGTGTACAATCGGGTGAGCAGTTCTTC
TRBV29-1	TRBJ2-7	few	TRBD1	CSVEVGTGGYEQYF	TGCAGCGTTGAGGTGGGGACAGGGGGCTACGAGCAGTACTTC
TRBV12-3/TRBV12-4	TRBJ1-1	NA	NA	CASSFAGGYTEAFF	TGTGCCAGCAGTTTTGCTGGGGGATACACTGAAGCTTTCTTT
TRBV10-3	TRBJ2-3	NA	TRBD2	CAISGLAYSTQYF	TGTGCCATCAGCGGACTAGCGTATAGTACGCAGTATTTT
TRBV7-9	TRBJ1-5	NA	NA	CTSSFQNQPQHF	TGTACCAGCAGCTTTCAAAATCAGCCCCAGCATTTT
TRBV7-2	TRBJ1-6	NA	NA	CASSLAWAGSGSPLHF	TGTGCCAGCAGCTTAGCTTGGGCAGGGTCGGGTTCACCCCTCCACTTT
TRBV10-3	TRBJ1-5	few	TRBD1	CAISGDRGGQPQHF	TGTGCCATCAGTGGCGACAGGGGTGGTCAGCCCCAGCATTTT
TRBV29-1	TRBJ1-1	NA	TRBD1	CSVEDRGTGRSEAFF	TGCAGCGTTGAAGATCGGGGGACAGGGCGGTCTGAAGCTTTCTTT
TRBV29-1	TRBJ2-3	NA	NA	CSVVGYRSHTDTQYF	TGCAGCGTTGTAGGGTATCGCTCCCACACAGATACGCAGTATTTT
TRBV20-1	TRBJ2-3	NA	NA	CSAIIIRQTDTQYF	TGCAGTGCTATTATTATTAGGCAAACAGATACGCAGTATTTT
TRBV5-6	TRBJ2-1	NA	TRBD2	CASSLAGTSNEQFF	TGTGCCAGCAGCTTGGCCGGGACTAGCAATGAGCAGTTCTTC
TRBV12-3/TRBV12-4	TRBJ1-5	few	TRBD1	CASSLRTGGSIFNQPQHF	TGTGCCAGCAGTTTAAGGACAGGGGGCTCTATCTTCAATCAGCCCCAGCATTTT
TRBV29-1	TRBJ2-1	few	TRBD2	CSVDGTSSEQFF	TGCAGCGTCGATGGGACTAGCTCTGAGCAGTTCTTC
TRBV4-3	TRBJ2-3	NA	NA	CASSQDLVSTDTQYF	TGCGCCAGCAGCCAAGATCTCGTTAGCACAGATACGCAGTATTTT
TRBV12-3/TRBV12-4	TRBJ2-1	NA	NA	CASSFRQNSYNEQFF	TGTGCCAGCAGTTTTCGACAGAACTCCTACAATGAGCAGTTCTTC
TRBV6-2/TRBV6-3	TRBJ2-1	few	NA	CASTYTRGNEQFF	TGTGCCAGCACTTACACTAGGGGGAATGAGCAGTTCTTC
TRBV20-1	TRBJ1-5	NA	NA	CSAGRKDQPQHF	TGCAGTGCTGGCAGGAAGGATCAGCCCCAGCATTTT
TRBV7-9	TRBJ2-1	NA	NA	CASSLDPRHFYNEQFF	TGTGCCAGCAGCTTAGACCCGCGACATTTCTACAATGAGCAGTTCTTC
TRBV10-3	TRBJ2-1	NA	NA	CAISESRQATNYNEQFF	TGTGCCATCAGTGAGTCGAGACAGGCCACAAATTACAATGAGCAGTTCTTC
TRBV10-2	TRBJ2-5	NA	NA	CASSESEATQYF	TGCGCCAGCAGTGAGTCGGAAGCGACCCAGTACTTC
TRBV5-1	TRBJ1-1	once	NA	CASSARRDNTEAFF	TGCGCCAGCAGCGCCAGAAGAGATAACACTGAAGCTTTCTTT
TRBV29-1	TRBJ2-3	NA	TRBD2	CSVAGLAGTMNTQYF	TGCAGCGTTGCTGGACTAGCGGGAACTATGAATACGCAGTATTTT